This passage covers 21 T cell receptor beta chains from one sample sequenced in a study of blood T cell repertoires in COVID-19. Method: immunoSEQ multiplex PCR; TCRdb's copy keeps in-frame clones and lacks some. The table lists 430,000 or so clones, about 90% of them singletons. The sequenced material came from peripheral blood. The receptor set was obtained from a man between 18 and 35 years old with COVID-19, enrolled during active disease.

The chain links TRBV14 to TRBJ1-6, with TRBD1 matching over 7 bases. The CDR3 loop spans 16 amino acids. Germline CDR1 SGHDN, CDR2 FVKESK. Trimming removed 4 bases from V and 6 bases from J; junction bases left unmatched: 9. CDR3 nucleotides: TGTGCCAGCAGCCCAACAGGGGTTCGGTCTAATTCACCCCTCCACTTT. It translates to CASSPTGVRSNSPLHF.

The chain uses TRBV7-9 and TRBJ2-7; TRBD2 matches at 8 bases. Germline V CDR1 and CDR2: SEHNR, FQNEAQ (reference sequence). The CDR3 length is 15 residues. The trim removed 0 bases at V and 1 base at J, leaving 2 bases unmatched. As DNA, the CDR3 is TGTGCCAGCAGCTTAGCGGGGACTAGATCCTACGAGCAGTACTTC. Amino acids: CASSLAGTRSYEQYF.

The chain has TRBV7-9 and TRBJ2-5, with a weak D call TRBD2 (6 bases). Germline V gives CDR1 SEHNR, CDR2 FQNEAQ (reference sequence). Deletions cut 5 bases from V and 5 bases from J, with 18 bases between. The length of the CDR3 is 15 residues. Here the CDR3 reads CASSGEGSRGETQYF. CDR3 nucleotide sequence: TGTGCCAGCAGCGGAGAGGGTTCCCGGGGGGAGACCCAGTACTTC. Combining the CDR3 with reference TRBV7-9 and TRBJ2-5 gives the whole variable domain DTGVSQNPRHKITKRGQNVTFRCDPISEHNRLYWYRQTLGQGPEFLTYFQNEAQLEKSRLLSDRFSAERPKGSFSTLEIQRTEQGDSAMYLCASSGEGSRGETQYFGPGTRLLVL.

This clone was seen only once. V and J are TRBV9 and TRBJ2-1; weak D call: TRBD2 (6 bases). The germline gives CDR1 SGDLS, CDR2 YYNGEE. The CDR3 runs 14 residues. The ends were cut back, 5 bases at V and 6 bases at J, with 15 bases in the middle. The CDR3 nucleotides read TGTGCCAGCAGTACAGTAGTGGGGGGCAATGAGCAGTTCTTC. It encodes CASSTVVGGNEQFF.

The chain recombines TRBV19 with TRBJ1-1, with 10 bases identical to TRBD1. The germline CDR1 and CDR2 sequences are LNHDA and SQIVND (reference sequence). V shed 8 bases and J 5 bases; nucleotides not matched to a gene: 5. This CDR3 is built from 13 residues. The CDR3 loop reads CASWDRGETEAFF. The CDR3 DNA is TGTGCCAGTTGGGACAGGGGAGAGACTGAAGCTTTCTTT.

The chain links TRBV19 to TRBJ1-5, with D uncertain. The CDR3 contains 14 residues. V gave up 3 bases and J gave up 6 bases, with 12 bases separating them. Germline loops: CDR1 LNHDA, CDR2 SQIVND (reference sequence). The CDR3 sequence: CASSMEGRGQPQHF. The CDR3 DNA follows: TGTGCCAGTAGTATGGAGGGAAGAGGTCAGCCCCAGCATTTT. Drawing the rest from reference TRBV19 and TRBJ1-5, the complete variable domain is DGGITQSPKYLFRKEGQNVTLSCEQNLNHDAMYWYRQDPGQGLRLIYYSQIVNDFQKGDIAEGYSVSREKKESFPLTVTSAQKNPTAFYLCASSMEGRGQPQHFGDGTRLSIL.

V usage is TRBV7-8 and J usage is TRBJ2-2, with a possible D match to TRBD2 (5 bases). With 2 bases removed from V and 1 base from J, the gap between germline ends came to 11 bases. Germline CDR1 reads SGHVS; CDR2 reads FQNEAQ. The CDR3 extends over 16 amino acids. The CDR3 sequence: CASSLILEGNTGELFF. Here the CDR3 DNA reads TGTGCCAGCAGCTTAATTTTAGAGGGGAACACCGGGGAGCTGTTTTTT.

The CDR3 region has the DNA TGTGCCAGCAGCAATAGACTAGCGGGGGGCCCCTACAATGAGCAGTTCTTC. Translated, it gives CASSNRLAGGPYNEQFF. The chain employs TRBV27 and TRBJ2-1, with 13 bases lining up with TRBD2. V was clipped by 6 bases and J by 2 bases; unmatched bases: 7. Per germline, CDR1 MNHEY and CDR2 SMNVEV (reference sequence). This CDR3 is 17 amino acids long.

The chain is built from TRBV4-1 and TRBJ2-5; 8 positions match TRBD2. Germline V gene sequence: CDR1 MGHRA, CDR2 YSYEKL. V shed 1 base and J 4 bases; nucleotides not matched to a gene: 11. CDR3 length equals 17 residues. The CDR3 sequence: CASSQAWAGAGVETQYF. The CDR3 DNA reads as TGCGCCAGCAGCCAAGCATGGGCGGGAGCGGGGGTAGAGACCCAGTACTTC.

This clone was seen ten or more times. The chain uses TRBV7-9 and TRBJ2-1; TRBD2 aligns across 10 bases. Trimming removed 5 bases from V and 0 bases from J; junction bases left unmatched: 7. The CDR3 totals 17 residues. CDR1 and CDR2 from the germline V gene are SEHNR and FQNEAQ (reference sequence). This CDR3 is CASSPSRLAGSYNEQFF. CDR3 nucleotides: TGTGCCAGCAGCCCGAGCCGACTAGCGGGCTCCTACAATGAGCAGTTCTTC. Using reference TRBV7-9 and TRBJ2-1 for the parts outside the CDR3, the full variable domain is DTGVSQNPRHKITKRGQNVTFRCDPISEHNRLYWYRQTLGQGPEFLTYFQNEAQLEKSRLLSDRFSAERPKGSFSTLEIQRTEQGDSAMYLCASSPSRLAGSYNEQFFGPGTRLTVL.

The chain has TRBV2 and TRBJ1-1; 8 nucleotides align to TRBD1. CDR1 and CDR2 from the germline V gene are SNHLY and FYNNEI. The V gene end was trimmed by 9 bases and the J gene end by 5 bases; junction bases not matched to a gene: 8. This CDR3 contains 13 residues. The CDR3 region is CASRTGRETEAFF. As DNA, the CDR3 is TGTGCCAGTAGGACAGGGCGGGAGACTGAAGCTTTCTTT.

This rearrangement joins TRBV4-1 to TRBJ1-5; 8 bases line up with TRBD1. CDR3 size: 15 residues. Losses at the gene ends were 0 bases for V and 7 bases for J; bases not matched to a gene: 5. The germline V gene encodes CDR1 MGHRA and CDR2 YSYEKL. The CDR3 protein is CASSQEMTGEQPQHF. DNA for the CDR3: TGCGCCAGCAGCCAAGAGATGACAGGGGAGCAGCCCCAGCATTTT.

The chain has TRBV5-1 and TRBJ2-7, with 7 bases lining up with TRBD1. CDR3 size: 14 residues. J gave up 2 bases and V 4 bases, and 6 bases lay outside the gene matches. Germline CDR1 reads SGHRS; CDR2 reads YFSETQ. The CDR3 DNA follows: TGCGCCAGCAGCAACCTAGGGGGCACCTACGAGCAGTACTTC. Protein: CASSNLGGTYEQYF.

The chain employs TRBV27 and TRBJ2-7; tentatively, D is TRBD2 (5 bases). The CDR3 is 13 amino acids. V lost 0 bases, J lost 3 bases, and 6 bases lay in between. Germline loops: CDR1 MNHEY, CDR2 SMNVEV (reference sequence). The CDR3: CASSLSGNYEQYF. The CDR3 region has the DNA TGTGCCAGCAGTTTATCCGGGAACTACGAGCAGTACTTC.

The V and J genes are TRBV5-1 and TRBJ1-1, with D maybe TRBD1 (5 bases). This CDR3 is 15 amino acids long. V shed 4 bases and J shed 1 base, with 14 bases lying between them. Germline CDR1 reads SGHRS; CDR2 reads YFSETQ. The CDR3 DNA reads as TGCGCCAGCAGCCAACAGGATATCCGGAACACTGAAGCTTTCTTT. It is translated as CASSQQDIRNTEAFF.

V gene TRBV5-1 combines with J gene TRBJ1-1; 9 nucleotides align to TRBD1. Germline CDR1 and CDR2: SGHRS and YFSETQ. CDR3 length: 17 residues. With V trimmed by 2 bases and J by 1 base, 9 bases remained unmatched. CDR3 residues: CASSFIHQGQGNTEAFF. CDR3 sequence (DNA): TGCGCCAGCAGCTTTATACATCAGGGACAGGGGAACACTGAAGCTTTCTTT.

CDR3 sequence: CASSQTSGGYNEQFF. In nucleotides, the CDR3 is TGCGCCAGCAGCCAAACTAGCGGGGGGTACAATGAGCAGTTCTTC. The V gene is TRBV4-1, the J gene TRBJ2-1, with TRBD2 matching over 12 bases. V was pared by 2 bases and J by 4 bases, with 0 bases of the junction left unmatched. The CDR3 extends over 15 amino acids. Germline V lookup: CDR1 MGHRA, CDR2 YSYEKL.

This clone was seen only once. The chain combines TRBV2 with TRBJ2-1, with 8 bases matching TRBD2. This CDR3 is built from 14 residues. CDR1 is SNHLY, CDR2 FYNNEI, per germline. Losses at the gene ends were 5 bases for V and 4 bases for J; bases not matched to a gene: 4. The CDR3 DNA follows: TGTGCCAGCAGTAGCGGGAGCCCTTACAATGAGCAGTTCTTC. Amino acid sequence: CASSSGSPYNEQFF.

This clone is a singleton in its sample. The V call is TRBV6-5, the J call TRBJ2-7; a weak D match, TRBD2 (5 bases). The CDR3 contains 15 residues. Deletions cut 6 bases from V and 4 bases from J, with 19 bases between. The germline V gene has CDR1 MNHEY and CDR2 SVGAGI. As DNA, the CDR3 is TGTGCCAGCAGGGCCCTAGAGGGAATCGGGTACGAGCAGTACTTC. Its protein product is CASRALEGIGYEQYF.

V gene TRBV6-1 combines with J gene TRBJ2-3, with D unresolved. Trimming cost V 0 bases and J 6 bases, with 16 bases left between them. Germline V lookup: CDR1 MNHNS, CDR2 SASEGT. The CDR3 covers 16 residues. For the CDR3, the DNA is TGTGCCAGCAGTGAAGCGTATATGGGCCACACGGATACGCAGTATTTT. Its translation is CASSEAYMGHTDTQYF.

The genes are TRBV2 and TRBJ2-7; 7 bases are a match to TRBD2. In germline, CDR1 is SNHLY, CDR2 FYNNEI. J was trimmed by 4 bases and V by 2 bases; bases with no gene match: 8. The CDR3 consists of 15 residues. The CDR3 DNA is TGTGCCAGCAGTGAATCGGCGGGAGAGGTATACGAGCAGTACTTC. This gives the protein CASSESAGEVYEQYF.